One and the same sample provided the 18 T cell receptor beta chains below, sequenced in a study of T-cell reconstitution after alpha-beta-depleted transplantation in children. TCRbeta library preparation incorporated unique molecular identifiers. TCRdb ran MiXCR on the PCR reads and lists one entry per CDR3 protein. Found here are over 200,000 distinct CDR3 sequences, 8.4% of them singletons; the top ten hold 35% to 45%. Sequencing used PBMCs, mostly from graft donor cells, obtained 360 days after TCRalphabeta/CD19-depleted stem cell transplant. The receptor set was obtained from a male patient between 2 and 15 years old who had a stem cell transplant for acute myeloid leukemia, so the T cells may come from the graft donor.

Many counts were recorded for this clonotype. This chain's CDR3 is CASSLVTSGRNEQFF. DNA of the CDR3: TGTGCCAGCAGTTTGGTGACTAGCGGGAGGAATGAGCAGTTCTTC. This rearrangement joins TRBV12-3 or TRBV12-4 to TRBJ2-1; 13 nucleotides match TRBD2. The ends lost 3 bases at V and 7 bases at J; junction bases unmatched: 3. The CDR3 spans 15 residues.

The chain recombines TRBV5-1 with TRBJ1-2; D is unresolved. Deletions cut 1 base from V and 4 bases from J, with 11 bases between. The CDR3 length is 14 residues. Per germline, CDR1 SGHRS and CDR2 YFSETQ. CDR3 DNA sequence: TGCGCCAGCAGCTTGCAAATGGAGACCTATGGCTACACCTTC. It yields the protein CASSLQMETYGYTF.

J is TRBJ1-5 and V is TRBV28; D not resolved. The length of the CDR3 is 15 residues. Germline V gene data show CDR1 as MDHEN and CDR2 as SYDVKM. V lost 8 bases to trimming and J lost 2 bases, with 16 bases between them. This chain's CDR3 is CASCREVGGNQPQHF. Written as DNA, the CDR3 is TGTGCCAGCTGTCGAGAGGTTGGCGGCAATCAGCCCCAGCATTTT.

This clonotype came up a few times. The CDR3, as DNA: TGTGCCAGCAGCTTGTGGGGCGGGTATGGCTACACCTTC. Encoded protein: CASSLWGGYGYTF. V usage is TRBV5-4 and J usage is TRBJ1-2, with D tentatively TRBD1 (5 bases). Germline V lookup: CDR1 SGHNT, CDR2 YYREEE (reference sequence). The CDR3 extends over 13 amino acids. V gave up 1 base and J gave up 5 bases, with 9 bases separating them.

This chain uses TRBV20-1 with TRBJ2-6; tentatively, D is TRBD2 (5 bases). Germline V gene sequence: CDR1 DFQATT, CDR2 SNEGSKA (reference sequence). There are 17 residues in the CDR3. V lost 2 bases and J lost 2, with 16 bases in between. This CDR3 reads CSARPRRGGAGANVLTF. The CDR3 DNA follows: TGCAGTGCTAGACCCCGACGGGGTGGGGCTGGGGCCAACGTCCTGACTTTC.

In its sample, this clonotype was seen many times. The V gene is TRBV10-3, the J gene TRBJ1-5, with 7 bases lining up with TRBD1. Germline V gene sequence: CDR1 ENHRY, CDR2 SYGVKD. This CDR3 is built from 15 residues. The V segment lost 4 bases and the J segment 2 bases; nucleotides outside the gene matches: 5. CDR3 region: CAISADRAGNQPQHF. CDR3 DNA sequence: TGTGCCATCAGTGCCGACAGGGCTGGCAATCAGCCCCAGCATTTT.

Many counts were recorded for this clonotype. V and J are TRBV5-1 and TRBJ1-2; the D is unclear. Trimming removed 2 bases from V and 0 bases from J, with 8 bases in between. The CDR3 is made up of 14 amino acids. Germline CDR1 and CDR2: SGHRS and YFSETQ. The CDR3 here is CASSFGSANYGYTF. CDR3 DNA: TGCGCCAGCAGCTTCGGATCCGCTAACTATGGCTACACCTTC.

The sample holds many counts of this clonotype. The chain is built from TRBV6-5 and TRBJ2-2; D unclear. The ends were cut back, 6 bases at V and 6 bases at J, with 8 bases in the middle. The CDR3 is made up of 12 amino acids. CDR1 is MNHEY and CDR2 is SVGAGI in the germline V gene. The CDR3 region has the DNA TGTGCCAGCAGCTTAAGGCCCGGGGAGCTGTTTTTT. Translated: CASSLRPGELFF.

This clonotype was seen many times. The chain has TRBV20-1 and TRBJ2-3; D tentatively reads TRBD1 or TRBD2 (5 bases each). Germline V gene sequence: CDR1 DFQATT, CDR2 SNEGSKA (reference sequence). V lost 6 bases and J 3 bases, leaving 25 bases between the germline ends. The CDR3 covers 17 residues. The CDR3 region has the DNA TGCAGTGCCTCCCCGATCCTCCGGGGACCCGGGACAGATACGCAGTATTTT. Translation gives CSASPILRGPGTDTQYF.

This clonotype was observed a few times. The CDR3 is CASSLTLSTGNTEAFF. Written as DNA, the CDR3 is TGTGCCAGCAGCTTAACTCTCTCGACAGGGAACACTGAAGCTTTCTTT. J is TRBJ1-1 and V is TRBV11-2, with D possibly TRBD1 on 6 matching bases. The ends were cut back, 2 bases at V and 1 base at J, with 14 bases in the middle. Germline CDR1 and CDR2: SGHAT and FQNNGV. The CDR3 is 16 residues long. The whole variable domain, remainder taken from reference TRBV11-2 and TRBJ1-1, is EAGVAQSPRYKIIEKRQSVAFWCNPISGHATLYWYQQILGQGPKLLIQFQNNGVVDDSQLPKDRFSAERLKGVDSTLKIQPAKLEDSAVYLCASSLTLSTGNTEAFFGQGTRLTVV.

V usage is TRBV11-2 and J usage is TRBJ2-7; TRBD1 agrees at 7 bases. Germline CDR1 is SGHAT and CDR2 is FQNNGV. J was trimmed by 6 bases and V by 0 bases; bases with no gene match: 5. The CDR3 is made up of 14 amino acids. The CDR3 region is CASSLDPRDSEQYV. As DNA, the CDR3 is TGTGCCAGCAGCTTAGACCCCCGGGACAGCGAGCAGTACGTC.

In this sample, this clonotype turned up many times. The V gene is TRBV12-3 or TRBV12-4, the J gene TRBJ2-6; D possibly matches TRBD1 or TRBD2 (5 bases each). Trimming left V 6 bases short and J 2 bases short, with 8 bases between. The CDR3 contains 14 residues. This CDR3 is CASRLGAGANVLTF. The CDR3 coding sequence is TGTGCCAGCAGACTAGGGGCTGGGGCCAACGTCCTGACTTTC.

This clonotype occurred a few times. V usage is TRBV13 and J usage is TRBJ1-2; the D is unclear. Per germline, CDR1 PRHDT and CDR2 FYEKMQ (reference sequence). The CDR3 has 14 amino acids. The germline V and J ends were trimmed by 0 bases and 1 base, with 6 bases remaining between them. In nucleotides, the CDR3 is TGTGCCAGCAGCTTAGGCCAGAGTAACTATGGCTACACCTTC. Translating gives CASSLGQSNYGYTF.

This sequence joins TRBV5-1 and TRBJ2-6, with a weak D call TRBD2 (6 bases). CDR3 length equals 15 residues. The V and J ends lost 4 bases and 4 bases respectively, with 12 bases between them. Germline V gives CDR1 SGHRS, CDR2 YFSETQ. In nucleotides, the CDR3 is TGCGCCAGCAGCCCGGGACTTACCGGGGCCAACGTCCTGACTTTC. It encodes CASSPGLTGANVLTF.

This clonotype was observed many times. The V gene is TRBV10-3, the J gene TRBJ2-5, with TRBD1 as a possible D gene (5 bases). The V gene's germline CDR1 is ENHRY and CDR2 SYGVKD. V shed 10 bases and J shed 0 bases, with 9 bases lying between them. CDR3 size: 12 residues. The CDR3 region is CATKTDQETQYF. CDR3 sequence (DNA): TGTGCCACCAAGACAGACCAAGAGACCCAGTACTTC.

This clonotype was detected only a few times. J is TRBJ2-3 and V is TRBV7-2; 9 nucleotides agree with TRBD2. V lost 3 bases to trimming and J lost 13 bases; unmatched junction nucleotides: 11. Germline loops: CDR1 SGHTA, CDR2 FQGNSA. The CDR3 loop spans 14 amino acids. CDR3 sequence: CASSFYGGRVGEYF. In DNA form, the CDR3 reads TGTGCCAGCAGCTTCTACGGCGGGAGGGTAGGAGAGTATTTT.

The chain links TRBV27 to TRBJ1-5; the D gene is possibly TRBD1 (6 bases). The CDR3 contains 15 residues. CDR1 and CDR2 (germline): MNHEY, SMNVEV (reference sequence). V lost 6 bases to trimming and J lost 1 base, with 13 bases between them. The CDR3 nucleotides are TGTGCCAGCAGCCGAGTAACAGGGAGCAATCAGCCCCAGCATTTT. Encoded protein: CASSRVTGSNQPQHF.

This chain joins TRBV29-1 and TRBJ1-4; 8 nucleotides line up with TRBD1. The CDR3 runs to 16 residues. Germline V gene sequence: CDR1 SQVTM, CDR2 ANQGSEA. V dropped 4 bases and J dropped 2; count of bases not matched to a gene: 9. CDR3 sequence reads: CSVVFPTGGTNEKLFF. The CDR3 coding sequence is TGCAGCGTTGTATTTCCCACAGGGGGTACTAATGAAAAACTGTTTTTT.